The present T cell receptor beta chain was sequenced within a study of shared clonotypes between healthy human individuals. CDR3 length: 14 residues. Germline CDR1 SGHRS, CDR2 YFSETQ. V dropped 6 bases and J dropped 6 bases, with 15 bases sitting between them. Profiled with immunoSEQ multiplex PCR; TCRdb holds only in-frame clones, not every one. The repertoire holds some 2 million clones, with about 95% as singletons. As defined, naive CD8 cells were CD45RO-negative and positively selected for CCR7, with terminally differentiated effector memory CD45RA+ cells excluded. The chain combines TRBV5-1 with TRBJ2-2, with D possibly matching TRBD2 (6 bases). The specimen was naive CD8+ T cells sorted from blood. The source is a man aged 18 to 30 in good health. CDR3 nucleotide sequence: TGCGCCAGCACCGGGACTGGGGTTTCCGGGGAGCTGTTTTTT. It codes for CASTGTGVSGELFF.